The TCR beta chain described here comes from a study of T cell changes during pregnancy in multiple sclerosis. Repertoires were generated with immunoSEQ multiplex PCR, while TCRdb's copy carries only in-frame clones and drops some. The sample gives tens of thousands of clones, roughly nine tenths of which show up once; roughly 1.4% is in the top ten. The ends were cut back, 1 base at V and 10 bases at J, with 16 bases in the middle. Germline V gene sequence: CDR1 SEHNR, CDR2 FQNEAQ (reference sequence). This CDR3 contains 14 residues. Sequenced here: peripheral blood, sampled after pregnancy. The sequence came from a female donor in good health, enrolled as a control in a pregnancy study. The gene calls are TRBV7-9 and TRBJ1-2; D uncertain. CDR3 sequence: CASSLVDFPNSYTF. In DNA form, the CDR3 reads TGTGCCAGCAGCTTAGTTGACTTCCCAAACTCCTACACCTTC.